This TCR beta chain was obtained from a study of early T cells in non-severe SARS-CoV-2 infection. Study observations and caveats: Matches to VDJdb favored anti-spike CD8 responses and missed private and CD4 specificities.

TCRdb reprocessed the 5' RACE reads via MiXCR and lists one record per CDR3 protein. Of about 71,000 distinct CDR3 sequences detected, approximately 14% appear once; the ten largest clones hold around an eighth. CDR3 size: 11 residues. V shed 7 bases and J shed 1 base, with 7 bases lying between them. Looked up from germline, CDR1 is SQVTM and CDR2 is ANQGSEA. A note on this clonotype: Its specificity is not known.

The chain employs TRBV29-1 and TRBJ1-1; no definite D call. The sequence was collected from an adult who was a healthcare worker with PCR-confirmed SARS-CoV-2 infection or an uninfected control (not recorded which). The sequencing input was whole blood. CDR3 in DNA: TGCAGCGCAACAGCGAACACTGAAGCTTTCTTT. Its protein product is CSATANTEAFF.